What follows describes a single TCR beta chain. As yet, its antigen is unknown. This specimen comes from a study of molecular identifiers for immune sequencing clone quantification. Whole-study findings and limits: Whereas naive cells kept under 1% of molecules in clones above 20 RNA copies, such clones held over 97% in effectors.

Naive CD8 T cells were sorted as CD8+CD4-CCR7+CD45RA+. The CDR3 sequence is 16 residues long. V shed 6 bases, J shed 7 bases, and the junction held 18 bases outside the gene matches. Looked up from germline, CDR1 is DFQATT and CDR2 is SNEGSKA (reference sequence). TCRdb processed the PCR reads anew with MiXCR; each CDR3 protein has one entry. The sample has just under 650,000 distinct CDR3 sequences, about 20% seen once. The chain employs TRBV20-1 and TRBJ2-1; 7 bases fit TRBD2. This receptor was taken from a human donor in good health. Some libraries in this study had Jurkat cell RNA spiked in. Sequencing was performed on naive CD8+ T cells from blood, with Jurkat cell RNA spiked in. Sample subset: FACS-sorted CD8+CD4-CCR7+CD45RA+ naive T cells. The CDR3 spells CSAEEHGRALRNEQFF. For the CDR3, the DNA is TGCAGTGCCGAGGAACATGGGAGGGCATTAAGGAATGAGCAGTTCTTC.